These 29 T cell receptor beta chains originate from one sample sequenced in a study of T cell responses to AZD1222 COVID-19 vaccine. The assay was immunoSEQ multiplex PCR, and TCRdb's table has in-frame clones only and misses some. The table lists about 150,000 clones, 93% of them singletons. The source was peripheral blood, collected on day 0 of AZD1222 vaccination. All receptors come from an adult in good health.

V usage is TRBV5-8 and J usage is TRBJ2-2; D unclear. Germline V gives CDR1 SGHTS, CDR2 YDEGEE. V was pared by 3 bases and J by 2 bases, with 8 bases between. This CDR3 is 14 amino acids long. The chain's CDR3 is CASSSYYNTGELFF. CDR3 DNA: TGTGCCAGCAGCTCCTACTATAACACCGGGGAGCTGTTTTTT.

V is TRBV7-9 and J is TRBJ2-7; D is uncertain. CDR3 length: 14 amino acids. With 1 base removed from V and 0 bases from J, the gap between germline ends came to 7 bases. Germline CDR1 is SEHNR and CDR2 is FQNEAQ (reference sequence). The CDR3 DNA sequence: TGTGCCAGCAGCTTAGTGGCTAACTCCTACGAGCAGTACTTC. Residues: CASSLVANSYEQYF.

This sequence joins TRBV10-3 and TRBJ2-7, with D possibly matching TRBD2 (6 bases). Trimming cost V 3 bases and J 3 bases, with 9 bases left between them. The CDR3 has 13 amino acids. Germline V gene lookup returns CDR1 ENHRY and CDR2 SYGVKD. CDR3 residues: CAISDISGYEQYF. The CDR3 DNA follows: TGTGCCATCAGTGATATTAGCGGCTACGAGCAGTACTTC.

The rearrangement links TRBV5-1 to TRBJ1-6; 7 positions match TRBD1. V lost 3 bases to trimming and J lost 10 bases; unmatched junction nucleotides: 4. Germline assignment: CDR1 SGHRS and CDR2 YFSETQ. CDR3 length equals 13 residues. CDR3 amino acids: CASSSTGPSPLHF. CDR3 sequence (DNA): TGCGCCAGCAGCTCGACAGGGCCCTCACCCCTCCACTTT.

The chain links TRBV4-1 to TRBJ1-1; 7 nucleotides agree with TRBD1. V shed 1 base and J 3 bases; nucleotides not matched to a gene: 14. The CDR3 sequence is 18 residues long. Germline V gives CDR1 MGHRA, CDR2 YSYEKL. Here the CDR3 DNA reads TGCGCCAGCAGCCAAGTCGGGACAGTGCGGATTAGGGACACTGAAGCTTTCTTT. Its protein product is CASSQVGTVRIRDTEAFF.

V gene TRBV21-1 combines with J gene TRBJ2-7. TRBV21-1 is termed a pseudogene. CDR3 length equals 17 residues. The CDR3 DNA reads as TGTGCCAGCAGCAATGGACGGGGCGGGTCTTCCCACTACGAGCAGTACTTC. Amino acids: CASSNGRGGSSHYEQYF.

The chain joins TRBV9 to TRBJ2-1; 8 bases are shared with TRBD1. The V gene end was trimmed by 4 bases and the J gene end by 4 bases; junction bases not matched to a gene: 7. There are 15 residues in the CDR3. CDR1 is SGDLS, CDR2 YYNGEE, per germline. The CDR3, as DNA: TGTGCCAGCAGCCGGACAGGGAACGCATACAATGAGCAGTTCTTC. Translated, it gives CASSRTGNAYNEQFF.

The chain couples TRBV27 to TRBJ1-5, with D possibly TRBD1 on 5 matching bases. Per the germline V gene, CDR1 is MNHEY and CDR2 is SMNVEV (reference sequence). Between the trimmed V and J ends, which lost 8 bases and 9 bases, there was a span of 14 bases. The CDR3 is 12 residues long. This CDR3 reads CASGTNRSPQHF. The CDR3 region has the DNA TGTGCCAGCGGGACCAATAGATCGCCCCAGCATTTT.

This clone was seen a handful of times. V usage is TRBV6-2 or TRBV6-3 and J usage is TRBJ2-2, with a possible D match to TRBD2 (5 bases). The CDR3 loop spans 15 amino acids. Trimming removed 2 bases from V and 6 bases from J, with 13 bases in between. Germline values: CDR1 MNHEY, CDR2 SVGEGT. CDR3 coding DNA: TGTGCCAGCAGTTACCTCTCGGGGTACGCCGGGGAGCTGTTTTTT. Its translation: CASSYLSGYAGELFF.

The rearrangement joins TRBV19 to TRBJ2-2; D may be TRBD2 (6 bases). Trimming left V 5 bases short and J 3 bases short, with 16 bases between. Germline V gene data show CDR1 as LNHDA and CDR2 as SQIVND (reference sequence). The CDR3 has 16 amino acids. The CDR3 sequence is CASSPGTRGDTGELFF. CDR3 in DNA: TGTGCCAGTAGTCCCGGGACTCGAGGGGACACCGGGGAGCTGTTTTTT.

The chain carries TRBV5-6 and TRBJ2-7; D uncertain. V gave up 0 bases and J gave up 1 base, with 5 bases separating them. Per germline, CDR1 SGHDT and CDR2 YYEEEE. This CDR3 spans 13 amino acids. The chain's CDR3 is CASSLGISYEQYF. The CDR3 DNA follows: TGTGCCAGCAGCTTGGGTATTTCCTACGAGCAGTACTTC.

V and J are TRBV30 and TRBJ2-7; 12 bases match TRBD2. The germline CDR1 and CDR2 sequences are GTSNPN and SVGIG (reference sequence). J was trimmed by 3 bases and V by 3 bases; bases with no gene match: 0. There are 13 residues in the CDR3. CDR3 bases: TGTGCCTGGAGGACTAGCGGGGGCTACGAGCAGTACTTC. This codes for CAWRTSGGYEQYF.

The chain combines TRBV5-1 with TRBJ1-1; possibly TRBD1 for D (5 bases). The germline V gene encodes CDR1 SGHRS and CDR2 YFSETQ. Trimming cost V 0 bases and J 4 bases, with 7 bases left between them. The CDR3 consists of 13 residues. CDR3 sequence reads: CASSLDRTTEAFF. Here the CDR3 DNA reads TGCGCCAGCAGCTTGGACAGGACCACTGAAGCTTTCTTT. The full variable domain, rest sourced from reference TRBV5-1 and TRBJ1-1, is KAGVTQTPRYLIKTRGQQVTLSCSPISGHRSVSWYQQTPGQGLQFLFEYFSETQRNKGNFPGRFSGRQFSNSRSEMNVSTLELGDSALYLCASSLDRTTEAFFGQGTRLTVV.

This chain uses TRBV5-1 with TRBJ1-1, with 7 bases matching TRBD1. Trimming cost V 3 bases and J 0 bases; bases outside gene matches: 8. The CDR3 loop spans 16 amino acids. CDR1 is SGHRS and CDR2 is YFSETQ in the germline V gene. The chain's CDR3 is CASSSTGEGMNTEAFF. The CDR3 coding sequence is TGCGCCAGCAGCTCCACAGGGGAGGGGATGAACACTGAAGCTTTCTTT.

This chain uses TRBV7-9 with TRBJ1-5, with D unclear. The CDR3 spans 12 residues. Germline CDR1 reads SEHNR; CDR2 reads FQNEAQ (reference sequence). V gave up 1 base and J gave up 6 bases, with 4 bases separating them. This chain's CDR3 is CASSLGVQPQHF. The CDR3 DNA reads TGTGCCAGCAGCTTAGGGGTTCAGCCCCAGCATTTT.

The chain carries TRBV3-1 (or the pseudogene TRBV3-2) and TRBJ1-1; D possibly corresponds to TRBD1 (5 bases). V shed 5 bases and J shed 0 bases, with 13 bases lying between them. Germline V gene data show CDR1 as LGHDT and CDR2 as YNNKEL (reference sequence). The CDR3 loop spans 15 amino acids. The CDR3 DNA sequence: TGTGCCAGCAGCTCACAGGACCTATTGAACACTGAAGCTTTCTTT. It codes for CASSSQDLLNTEAFF.

The rearrangement links TRBV10-1 to TRBJ2-1, with D perhaps TRBD1 (6 bases). The CDR3 sequence is 13 residues long. The V end was cut by 5 bases, the J end by 8 bases, with 13 bases between. Germline loops: CDR1 WNHNN, CDR2 SYGVQD (reference sequence). In nucleotides, the CDR3 is TGCGCCAGCAGTCCTTCAGGGGTGGATGAGCAGTTCTTC. Its translation is CASSPSGVDEQFF.

The genes are TRBV5-6 and TRBJ1-2; D not resolved. CDR3 length: 11 amino acids. Germline V gene data show CDR1 as SGHDT and CDR2 as YYEEEE. Trimming took off 4 bases at V and 4 bases at J, with 5 bases between the two ends. CDR3 sequence: CASSNSYGYTF. The CDR3 DNA follows: TGTGCCAGCAGCAATAGCTATGGCTACACCTTC.

This chain links TRBV10-3 with TRBJ1-6; the D gene is possibly TRBD1 (6 bases). Per the germline V gene, CDR1 is ENHRY and CDR2 is SYGVKD. The CDR3 sequence is 11 residues long. V was cut by 10 bases and J by 14 bases, with 15 bases left in between. CDR3 nucleotides: TGTGCCAGCGGACAGTCTGAAACCCTCCACTTT. Protein sequence: CASGQSETLHF.

The J gene is TRBJ1-6, the V gene TRBV10-1; D possibly corresponds to TRBD1 (5 bases). The CDR3 consists of 15 residues. Germline V CDR1 and CDR2: WNHNN, SYGVQD (reference sequence). The V gene lost 8 bases and the J gene lost 9 bases, with 20 bases spanning the gap. The CDR3 loop is CASPSVGGLGSPLHF. Here the CDR3 DNA reads TGCGCCAGCCCGTCTGTGGGGGGGTTGGGTTCACCCCTCCACTTT.

The chain has TRBV10-3 and TRBJ2-3, with D unclear. The V and J ends lost 8 bases and 3 bases respectively, with 3 bases between them. The germline V gene has CDR1 ENHRY and CDR2 SYGVKD. The CDR3 totals 10 residues. CDR3 sequence: CAIGTDTQYF. In DNA, the CDR3 is TGTGCCATCGGTACAGATACGCAGTATTTT.

The chain has TRBV6-2 or TRBV6-3 and TRBJ1-2; no firm D call. With 6 bases removed from V and 2 bases from J, the gap between germline ends came to 10 bases. The length of the CDR3 is 13 residues. Germline V gives CDR1 MNHEY, CDR2 SVGEGT. The CDR3 nucleotides read TGTGCCAGCAGCCACACCCACAACTATGGCTACACCTTC. It translates to CASSHTHNYGYTF.

The chain carries TRBV12-3 or TRBV12-4 and TRBJ2-3, with D possibly being TRBD1 (6 bases). The V and J ends lost 3 bases and 8 bases respectively, with 9 bases between them. CDR3 size: 12 residues. In nucleotides, the CDR3 is TGTGCCAGCAGTTTTGGGGGCGGTACGCAGTATTTT. Translating gives CASSFGGGTQYF.

The gene calls are TRBV30 and TRBJ1-1; D ambiguous. V lost 2 bases and J 0 bases, leaving 10 bases between the germline ends. Germline lookup yields CDR1 GTSNPN and CDR2 SVGIG (reference sequence). This CDR3 is built from 14 residues. Here the CDR3 DNA reads TGTGCCTGGAGTTTCGTCAGCATGAACACTGAAGCTTTCTTT. Protein: CAWSFVSMNTEAFF.

Concerning this clone: Other nucleotide sequences in the sample specify the same CDR3. J is TRBJ1-6 and V is TRBV30; D uncertain. Germline CDR1 GTSNPN, CDR2 SVGIG (reference sequence). The CDR3 loop spans 13 amino acids. The germline V and J ends were trimmed by 0 bases and 9 bases, with 9 bases remaining between them. The CDR3 nucleotides read TGTGCCTGGAGTGTAGGAGGGCTTTCACCCCTCCACTTT. Translating it yields CAWSVGGLSPLHF. The variable domain in full, with the rest retrieved from reference TRBV30 and TRBJ1-6, is SQTIHQWPATLVQPVGSPLSLECTVEGTSNPNLYWYRQAAGRGLQLLFYSVGIGQISSEVPQNLSASRPQDRQFILSSKKLLLSDSGFYLCAWSVGGLSPLHFGNGTRLTVT.

This chain links TRBV2 with TRBJ1-2, with TRBD1 identical over 8 bases. CDR1 and CDR2 (germline): SNHLY, FYNNEI. V lost 7 bases to trimming and J lost 8 bases; unmatched junction nucleotides: 12. This CDR3 comprises 14 residues. The CDR3 loop is CASIPGTGYGGYTF. As DNA, the CDR3 is TGTGCCAGCATTCCCGGGACAGGCTATGGAGGCTACACCTTC.

CDR3 loop: CASSEGTIYGYTF. The CDR3 nucleotides are TGTGCCAGCAGTGAAGGGACCATCTATGGCTACACCTTC. The chain employs TRBV2 and TRBJ1-2; D is undetermined. V lost 1 base and J 4 bases, leaving 7 bases between the germline ends. The CDR3 is 13 residues long. Germline CDR1 reads SNHLY; CDR2 reads FYNNEI.

The chain uses TRBV9 and TRBJ1-1; a possible D gene is TRBD1 (6 bases). The V gene's germline CDR1 is SGDLS and CDR2 YYNGEE. The CDR3 has 14 amino acids. V lost 0 bases and J lost 0, with 6 bases in between. The CDR3 DNA is TGTGCCAGCAGCGTAGGGACAGTGAACACTGAAGCTTTCTTT. Translation: CASSVGTVNTEAFF. Combining the CDR3 with reference TRBV9 and TRBJ1-1 gives the whole variable domain DSGVTQTPKHLITATGQRVTLRCSPRSGDLSVYWYQQSLDQGLQFLIQYYNGEERAKGNILERFSAQQFPDLHSELNLSSLELGDSALYFCASSVGTVNTEAFFGQGTRLTVV.

The chain is built from TRBV5-4 and TRBJ2-7; D is undetermined. Trimming shortened V by 0 bases and J by 3 bases, and 13 bases separated the two germline ends. Germline values: CDR1 SGHNT, CDR2 YYREEE (reference sequence). CDR3 length: 15 amino acids. The CDR3 nucleotides read TGTGCCAGCAGCTTGGCCGGGTCTGGGATCTACGAGCAGTACTTC. Encoded protein: CASSLAGSGIYEQYF.